These 25 T cell receptor beta chains came from one sample sequenced in a study of control samples from healthy donors and cancer patients. Repertoires were generated with immunoSEQ multiplex PCR, while TCRdb's copy carries only in-frame clones and drops some. The sample contains over 100,000 clones, around 88% of which appear only once. Sample: blood. These receptors all stem from a man aged 35 to 55 in good health.

A single count supports this clone. The rearrangement uses TRBV2 and TRBJ1-5; D unclear. This CDR3 spans 13 amino acids. V was pared by 5 bases and J by 4 bases, with 9 bases between. Germline CDR1 SNHLY, CDR2 FYNNEI. The CDR3, as DNA: TGTGCCAGCAGTCCGGAAAGAAATCAGCCCCAGCATTTT. It encodes CASSPERNQPQHF.

The V and J genes are TRBV10-3 and TRBJ2-2; 11 nucleotides match TRBD2. V shed 10 bases and J 6 bases; nucleotides not matched to a gene: 4. CDR1 and CDR2 from the germline V gene are ENHRY and SYGVKD. The CDR3 length is 13 residues. The CDR3 loop is CATNSGGAGELFF. CDR3 coding DNA: TGTGCCACCAATAGCGGGGGGGCCGGGGAGCTGTTTTTT.

The chain uses TRBV14 and TRBJ2-3; TRBD2 agrees at 7 bases. This CDR3 is 15 amino acids long. V gave up 0 bases and J gave up 2 bases; unmatched junction bases: 2. Looked up from germline, CDR1 is SGHDN and CDR2 is FVKESK. CDR3 loop: CASSQEERDTDTQYF. CDR3 DNA sequence: TGTGCCAGCAGCCAAGAAGAGCGGGACACAGATACGCAGTATTTT.

V is TRBV3-1 (or the pseudogene TRBV3-2) and J is TRBJ2-3; possible D gene TRBD1, 5 bases. CDR1 and CDR2 from the germline V gene are LGHDT and YNNKEL (reference sequence). The CDR3 runs to 15 residues. V was cut by 2 bases and J by 1 base, with 10 bases left in between. CDR3 loop: CASSQPRVGTDTQYF. CDR3 DNA: TGTGCCAGCAGCCAACCCAGGGTGGGCACAGATACGCAGTATTTT.

The chain employs TRBV6-5 and TRBJ1-1; a possible D gene is TRBD1 (5 bases). The CDR3 is 14 residues long. Trimming removed 6 bases at V and 7 bases at J, with 18 bases between. Germline-derived CDR1 and CDR2 are MNHEY and SVGAGI. Written as DNA, the CDR3 is TGTGCCAGCAGCAGGGACGCCCACTACCTTGAAGCTTTCTTT. Its translation is CASSRDAHYLEAFF.

This sequence joins TRBV7-3 and TRBJ1-5; D unclear. Per germline, CDR1 SGHTA and CDR2 FQGTGA. With 2 bases removed from V and 4 bases from J, the gap between germline ends came to 6 bases. The CDR3 runs to 13 residues. In DNA, the CDR3 is TGTGCCAGCAGCTTAGGAAGGAATCAGCCCCAGCATTTT. Protein: CASSLGRNQPQHF. Based on the CDR3 plus reference TRBV7-3 and TRBJ1-5, the full variable domain is GAGVSQTPSNKVTEKGKYVELRCDPISGHTALYWYRQSLGQGPEFLIYFQGTGAADDSGLPNDRFFAVRPEGSVSTLKIQRTERGDSAVYLCASSLGRNQPQHFGDGTRLSIL.

The rearrangement links TRBV6-2 or TRBV6-3 to TRBJ1-5, with D possibly matching TRBD1 (6 bases). This CDR3 contains 17 residues. V was clipped by 0 bases and J by 4 bases, with 16 bases between them. The germline CDR1 and CDR2 sequences are MNHEY and SVGEGT. The CDR3 bases are TGTGCCAGCAGTTACTCGTCTGGGGGGCCCGATAATCAGCCCCAGCATTTT. This translates into CASSYSSGGPDNQPQHF.

CDR3 coding DNA: TGCGCCAGCAGCCAAGAGGGGGGACGGTTTAATTCACCCCTCCACTTT. As protein: CASSQEGGRFNSPLHF. J is TRBJ1-6 and V is TRBV4-3, with D maybe TRBD1 (5 bases). CDR1 is LGHNA, CDR2 YSLEER, per germline. V was trimmed by 0 bases and J by 6 bases, leaving 12 bases between them. This CDR3 region has 16 residues.

This chain uses TRBV9 with TRBJ1-1; unclear D gene. Between the trimmed V and J ends, which lost 2 bases and 1 base, there was a span of 6 bases. This CDR3 contains 13 residues. CDR1 SGDLS and CDR2 YYNGEE come from the germline V gene. The CDR3 sequence is CASSVTENTEAFF. For the CDR3, the DNA is TGTGCCAGCAGCGTCACAGAGAACACTGAAGCTTTCTTT.

The chain carries TRBV7-8 and TRBJ2-5, with D possibly being TRBD1 (6 bases). The CDR3 loop spans 14 amino acids. Deletions cut 7 bases from V and 2 bases from J, with 14 bases between. Germline V gives CDR1 SGHVS, CDR2 FQNEAQ. CDR3 residues: CASKVAGVQETQYF. The CDR3 nucleotides are TGTGCCAGCAAGGTAGCAGGGGTGCAAGAGACCCAGTACTTC.

A single count supports this clone. At one end, the junction sequence differs from germline, possibly due to a read error. The V call is TRBV9, the J call TRBJ2-1, with 9 positions matching TRBD2. The CDR3 totals 15 residues. Germline V gene lookup returns CDR1 SGDLS and CDR2 YYNGEE. CDR3 residues: CASSPSGGPYNEQFF. The DNA for the CDR3 is TGTGCCAGCAGTCCCAGCGGGGGGCCCTACAATGAACAGTTCTTC.

This clone was seen a single time. The chain joins TRBV2 to TRBJ1-1; D possibly corresponds to TRBD1 (5 bases). Germline-derived CDR1 and CDR2 are SNHLY and FYNNEI. This CDR3 contains 15 residues. Trimming shortened V by 6 bases and J by 5 bases, and 19 bases separated the two germline ends. The CDR3 protein is CASRGDLLTPTEAFF. CDR3 coding DNA: TGTGCCAGCAGGGGGGACCTACTTACGCCGACTGAAGCTTTCTTT.

The chain links TRBV7-9 to TRBJ1-4; no definite D call. Deletions cut 1 base from V and 7 bases from J, with 16 bases between. The CDR3 has 16 amino acids. Germline CDR1 and CDR2: SEHNR and FQNEAQ (reference sequence). The CDR3 DNA reads as TGTGCCAGCAGCTTAGGAGGTGGCAGAGGGTTTGAAAAACTGTTTTTT. This sequence encodes CASSLGGGRGFEKLFF.

The rearrangement joins TRBV30 to TRBJ2-3; TRBD1 matches 7 bases. The CDR3 is 13 residues long. Germline CDR1 GTSNPN, CDR2 SVGIG (reference sequence). V trimming: 4 bases; J trimming: 0 bases; junction bases outside the gene matches: 1. The CDR3 here is CAWNRGSTDTQYF. The CDR3 DNA reads TGTGCCTGGAACAGGGGCAGCACAGATACGCAGTATTTT.

The rearrangement links TRBV28 to TRBJ1-2; 9 bases match TRBD1. The ends lost 2 bases at V and 8 bases at J; junction bases unmatched: 12. Germline V CDR1 and CDR2: MDHEN, SYDVKM. CDR3 length equals 16 residues. CDR3 amino acids: CASSLAGPGQGRGYTF. CDR3 coding DNA: TGTGCCAGCAGTTTAGCCGGGCCGGGACAGGGAAGAGGCTACACCTTC.

The V and J genes are TRBV20-1 and TRBJ1-2; D gene uncertain. CDR1 is DFQATT, CDR2 SNEGSKA, per germline (reference sequence). This CDR3 is 8 amino acids long. DNA of the CDR3: TGCAGCCGGGTTGGCTACACCTTC. The encoded protein is CSRVGYTF.

V is TRBV6-2 or TRBV6-3 and J is TRBJ2-3; 8 nucleotides match TRBD2. The CDR3 has 15 residues. V trimming: 6 bases; J trimming: 6 bases; junction bases outside the gene matches: 11. Per the germline V gene, CDR1 is MNHEY and CDR2 is SVGEGT. CDR3 sequence (DNA): TGTGCCAGCAGCTTCGGCCGACCTAGCGGGGATACGCAGTATTTT. It encodes CASSFGRPSGDTQYF.

The chain links TRBV19 to TRBJ2-7; no clear D gene. CDR1 and CDR2 (germline): LNHDA, SQIVND (reference sequence). CDR3 size: 14 residues. V dropped 3 bases and J dropped 1 base, with 10 bases sitting between them. The CDR3 sequence is CASSIGQESYEQYF. DNA of the CDR3: TGTGCCAGTAGTATCGGCCAGGAATCCTACGAGCAGTACTTC.

DNA of the CDR3: TGTGCCAGCAGTTTAACCTATGGCTACACCTTC. Its translation: CASSLTYGYTF. The chain recombines TRBV12-3 or TRBV12-4 with TRBJ1-2; D remains unclear. Trimming stripped 2 bases from V and 4 bases from J, with 2 bases between. CDR3 size: 11 residues.

This chain links TRBV29-1 with TRBJ1-1, with 9 bases fitting TRBD1. The CDR3 contains 13 residues. J gave up 6 bases and V 5 bases, and 7 bases lay outside the gene matches. Germline loops: CDR1 SQVTM, CDR2 ANQGSEA. As DNA, the CDR3 is TGCAGCGTTTCCGGGACAGGGTCGGCTGAAGCTTTCTTT. Protein product: CSVSGTGSAEAFF.

The chain has TRBV24-1 and TRBJ1-2, with a possible D match to TRBD1 (6 bases). There are 15 residues in the CDR3. Between the trimmed V and J ends, which lost 0 bases and 8 bases, there was a span of 15 bases. From germline, CDR1 is KGHDR and CDR2 SFDVKD. This chain's CDR3 is CATSDLNRDISGYTF. The DNA of the CDR3 is TGTGCCACCAGTGATTTGAATCGGGACATCTCAGGCTACACCTTC.

A single count supports this clone. The chain combines TRBV2 with TRBJ2-1; 8 bases align to TRBD1. V was clipped by 4 bases and J by 0 bases; unmatched bases: 5. The CDR3 is 16 amino acids. CDR1 is SNHLY, CDR2 FYNNEI, per germline. The CDR3 DNA sequence: TGTGCCAGCAGTGGGACAGGGAGAGTCTCCTACAATGAGCAGTTCTTC. This translates into CASSGTGRVSYNEQFF.

The CDR3 DNA sequence: TGTGCTAGTGGTTTCTCCGGGGCGGGCAATGAGCAGTTCTTC. Translating it yields CASGFSGAGNEQFF. V and J are TRBV12-5 and TRBJ2-1; TRBD1 or TRBD2 may be the D gene (5 bases each). Trimming cost V 3 bases and J 6 bases, with 12 bases left between them. The CDR3 contains 14 residues. Germline V CDR1 and CDR2: LGHNT, FRNRAP.

The V call is TRBV9, the J call TRBJ2-2; 11 nucleotides line up with TRBD1. This CDR3 is built from 17 residues. V shed 0 bases, J shed 5 bases, and the junction held 6 bases outside the gene matches. Germline assignment: CDR1 SGDLS and CDR2 YYNGEE. CDR3 DNA: TGTGCCAGCAGCGTAGGTCCGGGACAGGGGGGGACCGGGGAGCTGTTTTTT. The encoded protein is CASSVGPGQGGTGELFF.

The chain couples TRBV20-1 to TRBJ2-2; maybe TRBD2 (7 bases). The CDR3 runs 15 residues. Germline CDR1 reads DFQATT; CDR2 reads SNEGSKA (reference sequence). Trimming stripped 3 bases from V and 4 bases from J, with 15 bases between. CDR3 in DNA: TGCAGTGCTAGTATACGGGGGGCGCCCACCGGGGAGCTGTTTTTT. It is translated as CSASIRGAPTGELFF.